This T cell receptor beta chain was identified in a study of blood T cell repertoires in COVID-19. Study details: The origin of the acute and convalescent COVID-19 samples was the United States, Italy and Spain.

CDR1 is KGHSH, CDR2 LQKENI, per germline. Trimming cost V 5 bases and J 4 bases; bases outside gene matches: 11. The length of the CDR3 is 16 residues. TCRdb's copy holds only in-frame clones and misses some; the assay was immunoSEQ multiplex PCR. The sample lists approximately 330,000 clones; nearly 90% were seen once. The TCR was taken from a middle-aged woman with COVID-19, enrolled during active disease. The sample consisted of peripheral blood. The genes are TRBV18 and TRBJ1-5; 7 bases are a match to TRBD1. CDR3 DNA sequence: TGTGCCAGCTCAGGGGACCGGGACAGCACAAATCAGCCCCAGCATTTT. This encodes CASSGDRDSTNQPQHF.